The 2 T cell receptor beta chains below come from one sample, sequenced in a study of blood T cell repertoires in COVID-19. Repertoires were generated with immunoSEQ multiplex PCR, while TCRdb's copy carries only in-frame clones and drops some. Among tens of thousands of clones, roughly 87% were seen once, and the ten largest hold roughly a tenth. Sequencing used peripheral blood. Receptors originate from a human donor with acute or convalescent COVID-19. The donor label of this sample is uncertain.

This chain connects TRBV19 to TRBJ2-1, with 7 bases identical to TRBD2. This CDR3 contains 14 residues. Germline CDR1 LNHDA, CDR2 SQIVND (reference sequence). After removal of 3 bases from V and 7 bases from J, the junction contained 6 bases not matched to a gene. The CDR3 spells CASSIISRENEQFF. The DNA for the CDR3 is TGTGCCAGTAGTATTATTTCGCGGGAGAATGAGCAGTTCTTC.

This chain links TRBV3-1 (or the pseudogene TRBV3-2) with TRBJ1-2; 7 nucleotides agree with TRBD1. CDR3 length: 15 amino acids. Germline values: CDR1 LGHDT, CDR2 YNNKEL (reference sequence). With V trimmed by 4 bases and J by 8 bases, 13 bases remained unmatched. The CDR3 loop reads CASSPGQTRFGGYTF. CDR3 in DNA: TGTGCCAGCAGCCCGGGACAGACCAGATTCGGGGGCTACACCTTC.